This is a list of T cell receptor beta chains from one sample in a study of T cells after yellow fever vaccination. From the 5' RACE reads, TCRdb called clonotypes with MiXCR, one entry per CDR3 protein. The sample records 400,000 to 450,000 distinct CDR3 sequences, around a sixth being singletons. The sequencing used PBMCs, collected before the yellow fever booster vaccination. The receptors come from a man aged 18 to 29 who received the YFV17D yellow fever vaccine. CDR3s include the opening cysteine and the closing phenylalanine or tryptophan. A D gene is named only where the DNA matches it firmly. Not all rows give a size; the values are once, few, many and, for expanded clones, a class.

D | size | J | V | DNA | CDR3
TRBD1 | - | TRBJ1-2 | TRBV20-1 | TGCAGTGCTTCAGGGGGGGTCTATGGCTACACCTTC | CSASGGVYGYTF
- | few | TRBJ1-6 | TRBV5-1 | TGCGCCAGCAGCCCCCTTTGGAGGAGCTATAATTCACCCCTCCACTTT | CASSPLWRSYNSPLHF
TRBD2 | many | TRBJ2-3 | TRBV12-3/TRBV12-4 | TGTGCCAGCAGTTTCGGGGGGGCCGGAGATACGCAGTATTTT | CASSFGGAGDTQYF
- | - | TRBJ2-7 | TRBV6-1 | TGTGCCAGCAGGGAGGGAGCCATGGGCTACGAGCAGTACTTC | CASREGAMGYEQYF
- | few | TRBJ1-1 | TRBV5-5 | TGTGCCAGCAGCTTGTTGGGACACGACTTACAGGGAGCTTTCTTT | CASSLLGHDLQGAFF
- | - | TRBJ2-5 | TRBV9 | TGTGCCAGCAGCGTAGGGACTGCCACCCAAGAGACCCAGTACTTC | CASSVGTATQETQYF
- | few | TRBJ1-5 | TRBV18 | TGTGCCAGCTCCGGGCAAAAGAATCAGCCCCAGCATTTT | CASSGQKNQPQHF
- | - | TRBJ2-1 | TRBV4-3 | TGCGCCAGCAGCCAAGACCCCCGCGAGCAGTTCTTC | CASSQDPREQFF
- | - | TRBJ1-5 | TRBV6-1 | TGTGCCACCCGATTGAAACAGGGAGGTTTTAATCAGCCCCAGCATTTT | CATRLKQGGFNQPQHF
- | many | TRBJ2-7 | TRBV7-2 | TGTGCCAGCAGCTTGACTAGCTCCTACGAGCAGTACTTC | CASSLTSSYEQYF
- | few | TRBJ2-5 | TRBV3-2 | TGTGCCAGCAGCCACGAGACCCAAGAGACCCAGTACTTC | CASSHETQETQYF
- | few | TRBJ1-1 | TRBV12-3/TRBV12-4 | TGTGCCAGCAGTTTCCAACAGGGTGAAGCTTTCTTT | CASSFQQGEAFF
- | few | TRBJ1-1 | TRBV18 | TGTGCCAGTATCCAGTTCACGGGTCTCACTGAAGCTTTCTTT | CASIQFTGLTEAFF
TRBD2 | - | TRBJ2-1 | TRBV20-1 | TGCAGTGCTAGGGGCACTAGCGGGGGGACCCTAAGTGAGCAGTTCTTC | CSARGTSGGTLSEQFF
TRBD1 | - | TRBJ1-2 | TRBV2 | TGTGCCAGCAGAAGACAGGGGAATGGCTACACCTTC | CASRRQGNGYTF
- | few | TRBJ2-5 | TRBV20-1 | TGCAGTGCTGGAAGACCGTACCAAGAGACCCAGTACTTC | CSAGRPYQETQYF
- | - | TRBJ1-5 | TRBV20-1 | TGCAGTGCTCCTTACGTGGATCAGCCCCAGCATTTT | CSAPYVDQPQHF
- | - | TRBJ2-1 | TRBV20-1 | TGCAGTGCTAGAATTCGGCAGGGGCCTTACAATGAGCAGTTCTTC | CSARIRQGPYNEQFF
- | - | TRBJ2-2 | TRBV19 | TGTGCCAGTACAGGGACCGGGGAGCTGTTTTTT | CASTGTGELFF
TRBD1 | many | TRBJ1-6 | TRBV20-1 | TGCAGTGCTAGAGACGCCGGGACAGGGTTTTCACCCCTCCACTTT | CSARDAGTGFSPLHF
- | - | TRBJ2-5 | TRBV7-7 | TGTGCTAGCAGCTTATCAGGACTACAAGAGACCCAGTACTTC | CASSLSGLQETQYF
- | many | TRBJ2-3 | TRBV2 | TGTGCCAGCAGTGAAGTGGGGGCCCGCACAGATACGCAGTATTTT | CASSEVGARTDTQYF
- | - | TRBJ2-7 | TRBV2 | TGTGCCAGCAGAGAAATGACTGATGCCTACGAGCAGTACTTC | CASREMTDAYEQYF
- | few | TRBJ2-3 | TRBV5-1 | TGCGCCAGCAGCCTAGACGGGTTAGGGACCCCGGCGGATACGCAGTATTTT | CASSLDGLGTPADTQYF
- | few | TRBJ2-5 | TRBV7-2 | TGTGCCAGCAGCTTAGGGCCAGCTTTTCAAGAGACCCAGTACTTC | CASSLGPAFQETQYF
- | many | TRBJ1-6 | TRBV5-1 | TGCGCCAGCAGCTTGGCCAGTTCAGGAGGGGGAGATAATTCACCCCTCCACTTT | CASSLASSGGGDNSPLHF
TRBD1 | - | TRBJ2-3 | TRBV24-1 | TGTGCCACCAGTGATTGGGGACAGGGGGCCGATACGCAGTATTTT | CATSDWGQGADTQYF
- | many | TRBJ2-1 | TRBV7-3 | TGTGCCAGCAGCCCCCGCGGCGGGACCTTGAATGAGCAGTTCTTC | CASSPRGGTLNEQFF
TRBD2 | - | TRBJ2-3 | TRBV7-2 | TGTGCCAGCAGCTTAGTATTTGGCGGGGGGGTGAATACGCAGTATTTT | CASSLVFGGGVNTQYF
- | - | TRBJ2-5 | TRBV6-5 | TGTGCCAGCAGCCTCCGGGTCTCCACCCCTGGGGCCCAGTACTTC | CASSLRVSTPGAQYF
- | few | TRBJ1-2 | TRBV12-3/TRBV12-4 | TGTGCCAGCAAGTCAGGCGGATCAGTGATATCAGGAAATGGCTACACCTTC | CASKSGGSVISGNGYTF
- | few | TRBJ2-1 | TRBV14 | TGTGCCAGCAGCCAAGATTGGGAGGCAGAGCAGTTCTTC | CASSQDWEAEQFF
TRBD1 | few | TRBJ2-2 | TRBV5-1 | TGCGCCAGCAGCGACATACAGGGGGCTGTGAACACCGGGGAGCTGTTTTTT | CASSDIQGAVNTGELFF
- | few | TRBJ1-1 | TRBV7-6 | TGTGCCAGCAGCAATCATCGGGGAGGGGTGAACACTGAAGCTTTCTTT | CASSNHRGGVNTEAFF
- | - | TRBJ1-1 | TRBV7-2 | TGTGCCAGCAGCTCCAGGGATCGGCCTGAAGCTTTCTTT | CASSSRDRPEAFF
- | few | TRBJ2-3 | TRBV20-1 | TGCAGTGCTAGAGGGAAGAGCACAGATACGCAGTATTTT | CSARGKSTDTQYF
- | - | TRBJ2-6 | TRBV7-8 | TGTGCCAGCAGATCTAGGGTCGACAGGTTTGGAGGGGCCAACGTCCTGACTTTC | CASRSRVDRFGGANVLTF
TRBD1 | - | TRBJ1-3 | TRBV20-1 | TGCAGTGCTGGGCAGGGGGGAGGGATTCGTGGAAACACCATATATTTT | CSAGQGGGIRGNTIYF
- | - | TRBJ2-7 | TRBV7-3 | TGTGCCAGCAGCTCGGACAGGGAGGGCGAGCAGTACTTC | CASSSDREGEQYF
TRBD1 | many | TRBJ1-1 | TRBV5-1 | TGCGCCAGCAGGACAGGGGAAACTGAAGCTTTCTTT | CASRTGETEAFF
- | - | TRBJ2-3 | TRBV20-1 | TGCAGTGTCAGGGGCTTAGACACAGATACGCAGTATTTT | CSVRGLDTDTQYF
- | few | TRBJ2-5 | TRBV29-1 | TGCAGCGTTGATATTGCGGAACAAGAGACCCAGTACTTC | CSVDIAEQETQYF
- | - | TRBJ2-3 | TRBV12-3/TRBV12-4 | TGTGCCAGCATTAGGCAGGCCAGCACAGATACGCAGTATTTT | CASIRQASTDTQYF